The T cell receptor beta chain under discussion was sequenced for a study of T cell changes during pregnancy in multiple sclerosis. Profiled with immunoSEQ multiplex PCR; TCRdb holds only in-frame clones, not every one. Seen here are some 39,000 clones, almost 95% observed once, and the top ten hold 1.2%. CDR3 length: 16 residues. Germline assignment: CDR1 MNHNS and CDR2 SASEGT. Trimming stripped 2 bases from V and 0 bases from J, with 11 bases between. This TCR derives from a female donor with multiple sclerosis, enrolled in a pregnancy study. This chain connects TRBV6-1 to TRBJ1-5; no firm D call. Sequenced input: PBMCs (not recorded whether the cells were cultured). Here the CDR3 DNA reads TGTGCCAGCAGTGAATATTGGGGAGATAGCAATCAGCCCCAGCATTTT. It encodes CASSEYWGDSNQPQHF.